Listed here are 5 T cell receptor beta chains from one sample, sequenced in a study of identical twins. TCRdb ran MiXCR on the 5' RACE reads and lists one entry per CDR3 protein. The repertoire holds a few hundred thousand distinct CDR3 sequences, with around a sixth as singletons. Sequenced sample: naive T cells sorted from blood. The receptors were gathered from a man in his forties or fifties in good health.

The chain couples TRBV28 to TRBJ2-7; unclear D gene. Germline lookup yields CDR1 MDHEN and CDR2 SYDVKM. This CDR3 spans 14 amino acids. The ends were cut back, 5 bases at V and 2 bases at J, with 13 bases in the middle. This CDR3 is CASSLLTEPYEQYF. CDR3 nucleotides: TGTGCCAGCAGTCTACTTACGGAGCCCTACGAGCAGTACTTC.

The rearrangement uses TRBV4-1 and TRBJ2-3; D remains unclear. The CDR3 loop spans 14 amino acids. The germline V gene has CDR1 MGHRA and CDR2 YSYEKL. Deletions cut 3 bases from V and 5 bases from J, with 12 bases between. The CDR3 DNA is TGCGCCAGCAGCCACAGAGGTTCGGAAGATACGCAGTATTTT. Translated, it gives CASSHRGSEDTQYF.

This sequence joins TRBV20-1 and TRBJ2-3; the D gene is possibly TRBD2 (6 bases). This CDR3 region has 13 residues. Germline V gene lookup returns CDR1 DFQATT and CDR2 SNEGSKA (reference sequence). The germline V and J ends were trimmed by 6 bases and 4 bases, with 14 bases remaining between them. The CDR3 reads CSARRGGADTQYF. The CDR3 DNA follows: TGCAGTGCGCGTAGGGGCGGGGCAGATACGCAGTATTTT.

This clonotype showed up just a few times. The chain recombines TRBV20-1 with TRBJ2-3; a possible D gene is TRBD1 (5 bases). Germline CDR1 DFQATT, CDR2 SNEGSKA (reference sequence). The CDR3 consists of 11 residues. The V end was cut by 8 bases, the J end by 1 base, with 7 bases between. CDR3: CSSQGTDTQYF. CDR3 nucleotides: TGCAGTTCACAGGGCACAGATACGCAGTATTTT.

The V call is TRBV11-1, the J call TRBJ2-5; tentatively, D is TRBD1 (6 bases). The V end lost 4 bases, the J end lost 5 bases, and 17 bases lay between the germline ends. This CDR3 has 15 amino acids. Germline assignment: CDR1 SGHAT and CDR2 FQDESV (reference sequence). For the CDR3, the DNA is TGTGCCAGCAGCTGGGGCCAGGGGCTCGGTGAGACCCAGTACTTC. It codes for CASSWGQGLGETQYF.